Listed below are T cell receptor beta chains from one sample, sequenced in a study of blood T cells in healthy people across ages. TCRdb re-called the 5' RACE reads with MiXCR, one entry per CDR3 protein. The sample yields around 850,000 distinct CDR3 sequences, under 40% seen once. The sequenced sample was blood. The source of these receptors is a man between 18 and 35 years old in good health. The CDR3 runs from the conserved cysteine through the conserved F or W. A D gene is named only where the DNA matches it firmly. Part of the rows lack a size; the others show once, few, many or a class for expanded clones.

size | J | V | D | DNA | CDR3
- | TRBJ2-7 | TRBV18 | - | TGTGCCAGCTCACCCAGTGGCGGGGACGAGCAGTACTTC | CASSPSGGDEQYF
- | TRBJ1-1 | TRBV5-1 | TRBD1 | TGCGCCAGCAGCTTATCCCGGGACAGATCAACTGAAGCTTTCTTT | CASSLSRDRSTEAFF
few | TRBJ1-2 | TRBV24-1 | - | TGTGCCACCAGTGATTCGACAGCTTATGGCTACACCTTC | CATSDSTAYGYTF
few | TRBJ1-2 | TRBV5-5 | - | TGTGCCAGCCGCTTGTACAGGTCTAACTATGGCTACACCTTC | CASRLYRSNYGYTF
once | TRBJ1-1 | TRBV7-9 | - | TGTTCCAGCAGTGCCGAGCGACGGATGCTGAACACTGAAGCTTTCTTT | CSSSAERRMLNTEAFF
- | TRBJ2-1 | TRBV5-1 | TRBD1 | TGCGCCAGCCGCGGGACAGGCGATTGGACCGATGAGCAGTTCTTC | CASRGTGDWTDEQFF
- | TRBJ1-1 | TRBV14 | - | TGTGCCAGCAGCCACCCAAGGGGAAACACTGAAGCTTTCTTT | CASSHPRGNTEAFF
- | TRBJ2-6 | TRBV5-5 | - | TGTGCCAGCAGCGTCCGGGCTGGGGCCAACGTCCTGACTTTC | CASSVRAGANVLTF
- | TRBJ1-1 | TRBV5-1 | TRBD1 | TGCGCCAGCAGCTTGGAGGGACAGGGTGTTGGTGAAGCTTTCTTT | CASSLEGQGVGEAFF
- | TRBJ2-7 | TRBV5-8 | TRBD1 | TGTGCCAGCAGCTTCGGGACAGTTATCTACGAGCAGTACTTC | CASSFGTVIYEQYF
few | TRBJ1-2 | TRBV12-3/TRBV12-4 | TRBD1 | TGTGCCTCGCAGGGGGGTTTTGGCTACACCTTC | CASQGGFGYTF
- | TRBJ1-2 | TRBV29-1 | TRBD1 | TGCAGCGTTGGACGAAAACGTTTAATGACGCAGGGGGACTATGGCTACACCTTC | CSVGRKRLMTQGDYGYTF
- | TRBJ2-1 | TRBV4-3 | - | TGCGCCAGCAGCCAAGGGCTTCGGAACAATGAGCAGTTCTTC | CASSQGLRNNEQFF
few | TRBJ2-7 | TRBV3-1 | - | TGTGCCAGCAGCCAACTAATATCCTACGAGCAGTACTTC | CASSQLISYEQYF
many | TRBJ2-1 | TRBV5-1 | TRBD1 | TGCGCCAGCAGCTTGGGACAGGGGACCAATGAGCAGTTCTTC | CASSLGQGTNEQFF
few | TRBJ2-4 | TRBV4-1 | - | TGCGCCAGCAGCCAAGCTAAGGGGTCGGCTGAGCAGTACTTC | CASSQAKGSAEQYF
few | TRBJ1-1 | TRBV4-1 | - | TGCGCCAGCAGCCAAGCCCAGAGCCTGAACACTGAAGCTTTCTTT | CASSQAQSLNTEAFF
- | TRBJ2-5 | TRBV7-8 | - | TGTGCCAGCAGCCCTACAGGGACGGCAAAAGAGACCCAGTACTTC | CASSPTGTAKETQYF
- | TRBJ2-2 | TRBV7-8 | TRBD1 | TGTGCCAGCAGCTCTGACAGGGGCGGAAGACGGACCGGGGAGCTGTTTTTT | CASSSDRGGRRTGELFF
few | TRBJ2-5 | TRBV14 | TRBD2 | TGTGCCAGCAGCCAGGCTCGCCGGGACTACCTAAACTTCCAAGAGACCCAGTACTTC | CASSQARRDYLNFQETQYF
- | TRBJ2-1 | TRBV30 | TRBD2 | TGTGCCTGGAGTGAAGGTTGGCCTAGCGGGGGGTCCAGCTCCTACAATGAGCAGTTCTTC | CAWSEGWPSGGSSSYNEQFF
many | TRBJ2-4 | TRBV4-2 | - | TGTGCCAGCAGCGAACAGGGTGGCCGAGCCAAAAACATTCAGTACTTC | CASSEQGGRAKNIQYF
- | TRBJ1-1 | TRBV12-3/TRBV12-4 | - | TGTGCCAGCAGTTCTAGCCGGGGTGGCACTGAAGCTTTCTTT | CASSSSRGGTEAFF
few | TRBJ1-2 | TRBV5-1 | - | TGCGCCAGCAGCTTGGCCTCGCGGACTAACTATGGCTACACCTTC | CASSLASRTNYGYTF
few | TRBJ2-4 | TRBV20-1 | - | TGCAGTGCCCCTCAGGGACACGAGGGGAACATTCAGTACTTC | CSAPQGHEGNIQYF
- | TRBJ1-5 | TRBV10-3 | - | TGTGCCATCAGTGAGTCGACGACTGGGGGCGGTCAGCCCCAGCATTTT | CAISESTTGGGQPQHF
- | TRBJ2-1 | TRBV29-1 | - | TGCAGCGCCACCCGTTCTTTCGATGAGCAGTTCTTC | CSATRSFDEQFF
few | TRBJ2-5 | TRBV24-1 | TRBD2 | TGTGCCACCAGTGATGGGGGACGAGCGGGGAAAGAGACCCAGTACTTC | CATSDGGRAGKETQYF
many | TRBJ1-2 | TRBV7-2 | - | TGTGCCAGCAGCTCTTTGGTGGGGCCCTATGGCTACACCTTC | CASSSLVGPYGYTF
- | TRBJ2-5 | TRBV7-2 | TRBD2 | TGTGCCGGCAGCACCCTCGGGGCTAGCGGATATGAAGAGACCCAGTACTTC | CAGSTLGASGYEETQYF
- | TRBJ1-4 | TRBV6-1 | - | TGTGCCAGCAGTGAAAATAGGGCAGCAACTAATGAAAAACTGTTTTTT | CASSENRAATNEKLFF
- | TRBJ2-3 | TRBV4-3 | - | TGCGCCAGCAGCCAAGATCCAGCATATACGCAGTATTTT | CASSQDPAYTQYF
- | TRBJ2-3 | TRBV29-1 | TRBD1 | TGCAGCTCCCGAAGACGAGGGACAGGCACAGATACGCAGTATTTT | CSSRRRGTGTDTQYF
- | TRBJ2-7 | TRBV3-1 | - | TGTGCCAGCAGCCAGGGACCTCTCTCCGAGCAGTACTTC | CASSQGPLSEQYF
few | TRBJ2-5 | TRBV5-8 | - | TGTGCCAGCGAACGGTGGCAAGAGACCCAGTACTTC | CASERWQETQYF
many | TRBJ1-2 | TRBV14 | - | TGTGCCAGCAGTCAGGCGGCGGTGGCGAACTATGGCTACACCTTC | CASSQAAVANYGYTF
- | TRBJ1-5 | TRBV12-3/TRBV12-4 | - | TGTGCCAGCAGTGGGGGTCCGCACCAGCCCCAGCATTTT | CASSGGPHQPQHF
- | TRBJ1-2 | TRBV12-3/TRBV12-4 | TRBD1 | TGTGCCAGCAGTTTTGGGACAGGGGGCGGTGGCTACACCTTC | CASSFGTGGGGYTF
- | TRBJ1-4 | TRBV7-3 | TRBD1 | TGTGCCAGCAGCCCACGGAGGGGGACAGGGAACTTCACTAATGAAAAACTGTTTTTT | CASSPRRGTGNFTNEKLFF
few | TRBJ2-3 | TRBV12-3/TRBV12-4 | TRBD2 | TGTGCCAGCAGGGGACTAGCGGGGGCACCCCGAACAGATACGCAGTATTTT | CASRGLAGAPRTDTQYF
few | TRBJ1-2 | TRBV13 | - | TGTGCCAGCAGCTTAGGCCGCAGGGTCGGCTATGGCTACACCTTC | CASSLGRRVGYGYTF
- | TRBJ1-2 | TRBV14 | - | TGTGCCAGCAGCCAAGATCCAGGGGCATTAGGCTACACCTTC | CASSQDPGALGYTF
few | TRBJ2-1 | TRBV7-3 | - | TGTGCCAGCAGCGTAAGCACTGGGAATGAGCAGTTCTTC | CASSVSTGNEQFF